One sample yielded the 16 T cell receptor beta chains listed below, sequenced in a study of cytomegalovirus exposure and HLA in healthy donors (dated by TCRdb to 2016 to 2017). Library prep was done by the immunoSEQ multiplex PCR assay. For the multiplex PCR, a mixture combining 60 forward primers for TCR Vbeta segments and 13 reverse primers for TCR Jbeta segments was used. TCRdb retrieved this table from immuneACCESS and kept in-frame rearrangements only. Not all clones are present; in checked studies, unresolved V genes account for under half, and no reason is known for the remainder. The sample has 200,000 to 250,000 clones on record, 65% to 85% of them singletons. The biggest ten clones account for approximately 2.9% of the sample. Sequencing was performed on PBMCs. These TCRs come from a man aged 25 to 40 in good health and CMV-seronegative.

The chain employs TRBV19 and TRBJ1-5, with D tentatively TRBD1 (6 bases). CDR3 length: 15 amino acids. Trimming removed 2 bases from V and 4 bases from J, with 12 bases in between. Per the germline V gene, CDR1 is LNHDA and CDR2 is SQIVND (reference sequence). CDR3: CASSINRAYNQPQHF. The DNA of the CDR3 is TGTGCCAGTAGTATAAACAGGGCCTATAATCAGCCCCAGCATTTT. The whole variable domain, remainder taken from reference TRBV19 and TRBJ1-5, is DGGITQSPKYLFRKEGQNVTLSCEQNLNHDAMYWYRQDPGQGLRLIYYSQIVNDFQKGDIAEGYSVSREKKESFPLTVTSAQKNPTAFYLCASSINRAYNQPQHFGDGTRLSIL.

This clone was found a few times. The gene calls are TRBV6-6 and TRBJ2-7, with D possibly TRBD1 on 5 matching bases. The germline CDR1 and CDR2 sequences are MNHNY and SVGAGI (reference sequence). The CDR3 sequence is 13 residues long. V shed 8 bases and J shed 2 bases, with 13 bases lying between them. The CDR3 is CASGYDSAYEQYF. CDR3 coding DNA: TGTGCCAGCGGGTACGACAGCGCCTACGAGCAGTACTTC.

The chain uses TRBV7-3 and TRBJ1-1; TRBD1 might be the D (5 bases). The CDR3 loop spans 13 amino acids. The germline gives CDR1 SGHTA, CDR2 FQGTGA. V was trimmed by 5 bases and J by 1 base, leaving 8 bases between them. The chain's CDR3 is CASSADKNTEAFF. The CDR3, as DNA: TGTGCCAGCAGCGCGGACAAGAACACTGAAGCTTTCTTT. The full variable domain, with the rest looked up from reference TRBV7-3 and TRBJ1-1, is GAGVSQTPSNKVTEKGKYVELRCDPISGHTALYWYRQSLGQGPEFLIYFQGTGAADDSGLPNDRFFAVRPEGSVSTLKIQRTERGDSAVYLCASSADKNTEAFFGQGTRLTVV.

This chain uses TRBV7-2 with TRBJ2-2; 8 nucleotides agree with TRBD1. The CDR3 contains 16 residues. Per the germline V gene, CDR1 is SGHTA and CDR2 is FQGNSA. Unmatched junction bases numbered 7, after V lost 6 bases and J lost 1 base. The CDR3 loop reads CASSHTGGWNTGELFF. CDR3 nucleotide sequence: TGTGCCAGCAGTCATACAGGGGGATGGAACACCGGGGAGCTGTTTTTT. Filled out from reference TRBV7-2 and TRBJ2-2, the complete variable domain reads GAGVSQSPSNKVTEKGKDVELRCDPISGHTALYWYRQSLGQGLEFLIYFQGNSAPDKSGLPSDRFSAERTGGSVSTLTIQRTQQEDSAVYLCASSHTGGWNTGELFFGEGSRLTVL.

This clone was counted once. The chain couples TRBV4-1 to TRBJ1-4; D is undetermined. Germline V lookup: CDR1 MGHRA, CDR2 YSYEKL. This CDR3 contains 13 residues. Trimming stripped 3 bases from V and 8 bases from J, with 10 bases between. The CDR3 DNA reads TGCGCCAGCAGCCAGGAGATCCTGGAAAAACTGTTTTTT. Its translation: CASSQEILEKLFF.

V gene TRBV6-5 combines with J gene TRBJ1-1; D is undetermined. Trimming removed 0 bases at V and 0 bases at J, with 8 bases between. The germline gives CDR1 MNHEY, CDR2 SVGAGI. The CDR3 is 15 residues long. The CDR3 is CASSYSHNLNTEAFF. The CDR3 region has the DNA TGTGCCAGCAGTTACTCTCACAATCTGAACACTGAAGCTTTCTTT.

The chain joins TRBV5-1 to TRBJ2-2; 8 nucleotides line up with TRBD1. The J segment lost 6 bases and the V segment lost 4 bases, leaving 8 bases of the junction unmatched. Germline V gene data show CDR1 as SGHRS and CDR2 as YFSETQ. The CDR3 consists of 15 residues. CDR3 region: CASSPGSGGPGELFF. The CDR3 nucleotides are TGCGCCAGCAGCCCGGGATCAGGGGGCCCCGGGGAGCTGTTTTTT.

With respect to this clone: Relative to the germline gene, one junction end is altered; a read error may explain this. The J gene is TRBJ2-5, the V gene TRBV2; 12 bases are a match to TRBD2. The CDR3 extends over 15 amino acids. Looked up from germline, CDR1 is SNHLY and CDR2 is FYNNEI. Here the CDR3 reads CANSDLAGGRKTQYF. The CDR3 nucleotides are TGTGCCAACAGTGACCTAGCGGGGGGGCGGAAGACCCAGTACTTC.

This chain connects TRBV9 to TRBJ1-1; perhaps TRBD1 as D (5 bases). Between the trimmed V and J ends, which lost 3 bases and 9 bases, there was a span of 18 bases. Germline-derived CDR1 and CDR2 are SGDLS and YYNGEE. The CDR3 runs to 14 residues. The CDR3 DNA is TGTGCCAGCAGCGAGGGGATGGGGGGAACCAAAGCTTTCTTT. Protein sequence: CASSEGMGGTKAFF.

V is TRBV6-1 and J is TRBJ1-1; D remains unclear. The CDR3 spans 15 residues. Trimming shortened V by 7 bases and J by 3 bases, and 18 bases separated the two germline ends. Germline CDR1 is MNHNS and CDR2 is SASEGT. The CDR3 coding sequence is TGTGCCAGCACCGGACTCCGCTATGGGGACACTGAAGCTTTCTTT. This translates into CASTGLRYGDTEAFF.

V usage is TRBV7-2 and J usage is TRBJ2-3, with D tentatively TRBD2 (6 bases). With 8 bases removed from V and 2 bases from J, the gap between germline ends came to 14 bases. CDR1 is SGHTA and CDR2 is FQGNSA in the germline V gene. This CDR3 spans 14 amino acids. CDR3 sequence: CASFRDFLTDTQYF. DNA of the CDR3: TGTGCCAGCTTCCGGGACTTTCTCACAGATACGCAGTATTTT.

The DNA for the CDR3 is TGCGCCAGCAGTCAATCAACAGGGAGCTCCTACGAGCAGTACTTC. Translated, it gives CASSQSTGSSYEQYF. This rearrangement joins TRBV23-1 to TRBJ2-7, with a weak D call TRBD1 (6 bases). TRBV23-1 is reported as an ORF; its role is uncertain. Trimming took 0 bases from V and 0 from J, leaving 9 bases between them. The CDR3 has 15 residues.

This clone was seen a few times. The rearrangement uses TRBV7-9 and TRBJ2-1; 7 bases fit TRBD2. The junction had 6 bases not matched to a gene; V was cut back by 4 bases and J by 0 bases. The CDR3 length is 16 residues. Germline V gene data show CDR1 as SEHNR and CDR2 as FQNEAQ (reference sequence). The CDR3 region has the DNA TGTGCCAGCAGCTCTTTGGGAGGGAGCTCCTACAATGAGCAGTTCTTC. Amino acid sequence: CASSSLGGSSYNEQFF. The complete variable domain, with remaining parts taken from reference TRBV7-9 and TRBJ2-1, reads DTGVSQNPRHKITKRGQNVTFRCDPISEHNRLYWYRQTLGQGPEFLTYFQNEAQLEKSRLLSDRFSAERPKGSFSTLEIQRTEQGDSAMYLCASSSLGGSSYNEQFFGPGTRLTVL.

This chain links TRBV28 with TRBJ2-1; 12 nucleotides match TRBD2. In germline, CDR1 is MDHEN, CDR2 SYDVKM. With 5 bases clipped from V and 5 bases from J, the junction kept 10 bases outside the gene matches. The CDR3 sequence is 17 residues long. Here the CDR3 DNA reads TGTGCCAGCAGTCTCGTATATTGGACTAGCGGGGACAATGAGCAGTTCTTC. It specifies CASSLVYWTSGDNEQFF. Combining the CDR3 with reference TRBV28 and TRBJ2-1 gives the whole variable domain DVKVTQSSRYLVKRTGEKVFLECVQDMDHENMFWYRQDPGLGLRLIYFSYDVKMKEKGDIPEGYSVSREKKERFSLILESASTNQTSMYLCASSLVYWTSGDNEQFFGPGTRLTVL.

The rearrangement uses TRBV2 and TRBJ2-1; possible D gene TRBD2, 7 bases. Trimming stripped 2 bases from V and 7 bases from J, with 18 bases between. This CDR3 contains 16 residues. Germline loops: CDR1 SNHLY, CDR2 FYNNEI. This chain's CDR3 is CASSEQRGGGWNEQFF. The CDR3 nucleotides read TGTGCCAGCAGTGAACAGAGAGGGGGGGGATGGAATGAGCAGTTCTTC.

The chain uses TRBV7-6 and TRBJ2-1, with D possibly matching TRBD1 (8 bases). V was shortened by 3 bases and J by 9 bases, with 15 bases between the two germline ends. This CDR3 has 14 residues. In germline, CDR1 is SGHVS, CDR2 FNYEAQ. The CDR3 spells CASSFNRGGTEQFF. Here the CDR3 DNA reads TGTGCCAGCAGCTTCAACAGGGGGGGGACTGAGCAGTTCTTC.